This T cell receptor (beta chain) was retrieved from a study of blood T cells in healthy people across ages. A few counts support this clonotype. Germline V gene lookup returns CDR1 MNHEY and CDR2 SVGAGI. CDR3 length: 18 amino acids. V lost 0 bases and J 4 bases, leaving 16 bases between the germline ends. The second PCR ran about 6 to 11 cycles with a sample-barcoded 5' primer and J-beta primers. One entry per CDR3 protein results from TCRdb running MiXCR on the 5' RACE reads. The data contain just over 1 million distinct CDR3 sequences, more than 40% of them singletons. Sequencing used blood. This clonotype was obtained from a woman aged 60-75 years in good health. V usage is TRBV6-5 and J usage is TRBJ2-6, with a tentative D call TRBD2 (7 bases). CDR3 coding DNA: TGTGCCAGCAGTTACTCGGGAACGGGGGGCCTCGGGGCCAACGTCCTGACTTTC. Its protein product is CASSYSGTGGLGANVLTF.